Listed below are T cell receptor beta chains from one sample, sequenced in a study of T cell responses to AZD1222 COVID-19 vaccine. Using immunoSEQ multiplex PCR, the repertoire was profiled, and TCRdb retains in-frame clones only, with some absent. Of some 190,000 clones in the sample, nearly 95% were seen once. The sample was peripheral blood, taken 28 days after the second AZD1222 dose. These receptors were collected from an adult who received the AZD1222 COVID-19 vaccine. Each CDR3 is given with its conserved first and last residue. The D gene is left open where the match is weak. Clone sizes are given selectively: once, few, many, or a class where the clone is expanded.

TRBD1 | TRBJ2-7 | . | TRBV7-6 | TGTGCCAGCAGCGCACTCCGGGACAGGGGGCTGAACGCCTACGAGCAGTACTTC | CASSALRDRGLNAYEQYF
. | TRBJ1-4 | . | TRBV12-3/TRBV12-4 | TGTGCCAGCAGACGGGGGCTAGGAAAACTGTTTTTT | CASRRGLGKLFF
. | TRBJ2-1 | . | TRBV19 | TGTGCCAGTAGTGGTGTAGGGTTCTACAATGAGCAGTTCTTC | CASSGVGFYNEQFF
. | TRBJ2-7 | . | TRBV11-2 | TGTGCCAGCAGCTTAACAGGGACCTACGAGCAGTACTTC | CASSLTGTYEQYF
TRBD2 | TRBJ2-7 | . | TRBV30 | TGTGCCTGGCAACGGACTAGCTCCTACGAGCAGTACTTC | CAWQRTSSYEQYF
. | TRBJ1-6 | . | TRBV10-2 | TGCGCCAGCAGTCAGGCTATGAATTCACCCCTCCACTTT | CASSQAMNSPLHF
. | TRBJ2-5 | . | TRBV10-3 | TGTGCCATCTCTGCGGGATACCAAGAGACCCAGTACTTC | CAISAGYQETQYF
. | TRBJ1-2 | . | TRBV30 | TGTGCCTGGAGAGCCTCGGGGGGCTATGGCTACACCTTC | CAWRASGGYGYTF
. | TRBJ1-2 | . | TRBV14 | TGTGCCAGCAGCCAAGATTTTTCAGGGGTCCGCACCTTC | CASSQDFSGVRTF
TRBD1 | TRBJ1-2 | . | TRBV7-9 | TGTGCCAGCAGCTTAGGACAGGGAGGGGGTAACTATGGCTACACCTTC | CASSLGQGGGNYGYTF
. | TRBJ1-1 | . | TRBV18 | TGTGCCAGCTCACCAAGGACCGATTCGAACACTGAAGCTTTCTTT | CASSPRTDSNTEAFF
TRBD1 | TRBJ1-1 | once | TRBV27 | TGTGCCAGCAGCAGACAGGGGGGTTGGACTGAAGCTTTCTTT | CASSRQGGWTEAFF
TRBD2 | TRBJ2-1 | . | TRBV7-2 | TGTGCCAGCAGGGAGAGGACTAGCGGGTATACTGAGCAGTTCTTC | CASRERTSGYTEQFF
. | TRBJ2-5 | . | TRBV6-5 | TGTGCCAGCAGTTACTCCCTAAGGGTCCAAGAGACCCAGTACTTC | CASSYSLRVQETQYF
. | TRBJ1-1 | . | TRBV4-1 | TGCGCCAGCAGCCAAGATTCTGTAGGCGATGACATGAACACTGAAGCTTTCTTT | CASSQDSVGDDMNTEAFF
TRBD1 | TRBJ1-6 | . | TRBV10-3 | TGTGCCACAGGACAGGGTGAAAATTCACCCCTCCACTTT | CATGQGENSPLHF
TRBD2 | TRBJ2-1 | . | TRBV27 | TGTGCCAGCAGTTTATCGGCGGGGGAGTCCTACAATGAGCAGTTCTTC | CASSLSAGESYNEQFF
. | TRBJ1-6 | . | TRBV27 | TGTGCCAGCAGTTTCGAAGGGAGTTATACCCTCCACTTT | CASSFEGSYTLHF
TRBD1 | TRBJ1-4 | . | TRBV28 | TGTGCCAGCAGTCCCAGGACAGGGGCTGGTGAAAAACTGTTTTTT | CASSPRTGAGEKLFF
. | TRBJ2-7 | few | TRBV5-8 | TGTGCCAGCAGTCCCGTGTACGGGTCGGGGGAGCAGTACTTC | CASSPVYGSGEQYF
TRBD1 | TRBJ1-5 | . | TRBV30 | TGTGCCTGGAGTGGAACAGGGGATACTCAGCCCCAGCATTTT | CAWSGTGDTQPQHF
TRBD1 | TRBJ1-4 | once | TRBV28 | TGTGCCAGCAGGATAGCCGGGACAGCCACAACTAATGAAAAACTGTTTTTT | CASRIAGTATTNEKLFF
TRBD1 | TRBJ1-1 | once | TRBV6-5 | TGTGCCAGCAGTTATAGGGACAGGGTCAACACTGAAGCTTTCTTT | CASSYRDRVNTEAFF
. | TRBJ1-2 | . | TRBV6-8 | TGTGCCAGCAGTTACCAGTACAAAATCTATGGCTACACCTTC | CASSYQYKIYGYTF
TRBD2 | TRBJ2-3 | . | TRBV9 | TGTGCCAGCAGCATGACCGGGACTATTAGCACAGATACGCAGTATTTT | CASSMTGTISTDTQYF
. | TRBJ2-7 | . | TRBV6-5 | TGTGCCAGCAGTATACTCTACGAGCAGTACTTC | CASSILYEQYF
. | TRBJ2-5 | . | TRBV6-5 | TGTGCCAGCAGTTACTCCGGCGGATCTCAAGAGACCCAGTACTTC | CASSYSGGSQETQYF
TRBD2 | TRBJ2-3 | . | TRBV11-3 | TGTGCCAGCAGCATAGGACTAGCGGGAGGGAGAACAGATACGCAGTATTTT | CASSIGLAGGRTDTQYF